Below, one T cell receptor beta chain is given with its context. Assay: immunoSEQ multiplex PCR; the TCRdb copy retains only in-frame clones and omits some. The sample includes some 350,000 clones, about 90% of them seen just once. With V trimmed by 8 bases and J by 0 bases, 19 bases remained unmatched. CDR1 and CDR2 from the germline V gene are WSHSY and SAAADI. CDR3 length: 19 residues. The source of the sample is a study of Ad26.COV2.S vaccination and SARS-CoV-2 variants. The specimen was peripheral blood, collected after recovery from COVID-19. The chain is built from TRBV10-2 and TRBJ2-1; TRBD2 agrees at 7 bases. This receptor was taken from a human donor who had recovered from COVID-19. This CDR3 is CASQAPRAGMMSSYNEQFF. CDR3 sequence (DNA): TGCGCCAGCCAAGCCCCCAGAGCGGGGATGATGAGCTCCTACAATGAGCAGTTCTTC.